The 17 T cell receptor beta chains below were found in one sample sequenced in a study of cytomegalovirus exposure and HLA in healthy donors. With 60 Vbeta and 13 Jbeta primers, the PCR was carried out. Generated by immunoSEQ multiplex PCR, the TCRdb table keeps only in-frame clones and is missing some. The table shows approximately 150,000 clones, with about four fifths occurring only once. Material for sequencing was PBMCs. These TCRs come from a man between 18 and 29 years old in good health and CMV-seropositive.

The DNA for the CDR3 is TGTGCCAGCAGCCTTGGGACAGGGGGCACCGGGGAGCTGTTTTTT. This gives the protein CASSLGTGGTGELFF. V usage is TRBV5-4 and J usage is TRBJ2-2, with 11 bases lining up with TRBD1. CDR1 and CDR2 from the germline V gene are SGHNT and YYREEE (reference sequence). Germline trimming cut 4 bases from V and 4 bases from J; bases unmatched to any gene: 3. The CDR3 runs 15 residues.

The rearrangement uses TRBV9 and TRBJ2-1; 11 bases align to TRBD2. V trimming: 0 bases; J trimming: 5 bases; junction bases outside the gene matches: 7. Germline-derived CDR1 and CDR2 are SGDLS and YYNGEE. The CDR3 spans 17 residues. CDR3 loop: CASSVGLAGGRDNEQFF. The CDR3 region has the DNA TGTGCCAGCAGCGTAGGGCTAGCGGGAGGTCGAGACAATGAGCAGTTCTTC.

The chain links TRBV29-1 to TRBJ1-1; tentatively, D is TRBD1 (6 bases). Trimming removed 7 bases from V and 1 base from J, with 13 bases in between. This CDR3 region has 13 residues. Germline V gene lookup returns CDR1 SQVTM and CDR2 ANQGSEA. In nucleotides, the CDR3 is TGCAGCGGAGGCGGGGGCGCGAACACTGAAGCTTTCTTT. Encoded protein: CSGGGGANTEAFF. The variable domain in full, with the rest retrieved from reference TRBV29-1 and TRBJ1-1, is SAVISQKPSRDICQRGTSLTIQCQVDSQVTMMFWYRQQPGQSLTLIATANQGSEATYESGFVIDKFPISRPNLTFSTLTVSNMSPEDSSIYLCSGGGGANTEAFFGQGTRLTVV.

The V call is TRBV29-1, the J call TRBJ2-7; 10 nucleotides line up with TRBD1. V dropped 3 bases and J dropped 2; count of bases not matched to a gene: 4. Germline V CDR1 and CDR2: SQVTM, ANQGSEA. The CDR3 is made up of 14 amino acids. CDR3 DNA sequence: TGCAGCGTTGAGAGTGGACAGGGGGCCTACGAGCAGTACTTC. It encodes CSVESGQGAYEQYF.

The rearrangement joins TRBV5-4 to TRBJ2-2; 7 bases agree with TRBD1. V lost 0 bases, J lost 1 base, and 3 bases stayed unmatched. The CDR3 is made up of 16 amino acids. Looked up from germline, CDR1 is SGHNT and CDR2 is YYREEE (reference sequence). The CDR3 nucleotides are TGTGCCAGCAGCTTGGACAGACAGGGGAACACCGGGGAGCTGTTTTTT. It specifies CASSLDRQGNTGELFF.

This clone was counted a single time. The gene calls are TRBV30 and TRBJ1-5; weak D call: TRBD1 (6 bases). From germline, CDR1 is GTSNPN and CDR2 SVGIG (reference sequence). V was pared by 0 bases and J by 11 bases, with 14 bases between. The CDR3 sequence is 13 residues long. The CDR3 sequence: CAWSVSGQNAQHF. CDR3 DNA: TGTGCCTGGAGTGTATCAGGACAGAACGCCCAGCATTTT. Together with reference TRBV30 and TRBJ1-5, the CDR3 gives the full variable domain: SQTIHQWPATLVQPVGSPLSLECTVEGTSNPNLYWYRQAAGRGLQLLFYSVGIGQISSEVPQNLSASRPQDRQFILSSKKLLLSDSGFYLCAWSVSGQNAQHFGDGTRLSIL.

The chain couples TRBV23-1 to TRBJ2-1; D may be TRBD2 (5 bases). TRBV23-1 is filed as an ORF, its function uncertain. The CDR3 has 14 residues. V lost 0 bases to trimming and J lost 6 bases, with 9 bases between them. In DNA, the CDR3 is TGCGCCAGCAGTCAATCAGCCGGGGTCAATGAGCAGTTCTTC. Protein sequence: CASSQSAGVNEQFF.

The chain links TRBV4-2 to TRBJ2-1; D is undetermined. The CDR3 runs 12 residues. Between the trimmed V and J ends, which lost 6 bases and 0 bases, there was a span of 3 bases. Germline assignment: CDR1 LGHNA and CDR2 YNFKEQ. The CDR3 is CASRSSYNEQFF. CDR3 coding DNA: TGTGCCAGCAGGAGCTCCTACAATGAGCAGTTCTTC.

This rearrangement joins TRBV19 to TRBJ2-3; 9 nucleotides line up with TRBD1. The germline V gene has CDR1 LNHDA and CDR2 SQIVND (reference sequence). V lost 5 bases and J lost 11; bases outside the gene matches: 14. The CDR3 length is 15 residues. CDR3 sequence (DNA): TGTGCCAGTAGTCCGGGACAGGGCTTGCTGTTTAGGCAGTATTTT. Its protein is CASSPGQGLLFRQYF. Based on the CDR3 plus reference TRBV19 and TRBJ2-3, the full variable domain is DGGITQSPKYLFRKEGQNVTLSCEQNLNHDAMYWYRQDPGQGLRLIYYSQIVNDFQKGDIAEGYSVSREKKESFPLTVTSAQKNPTAFYLCASSPGQGLLFRQYFGPGTRLTVL.

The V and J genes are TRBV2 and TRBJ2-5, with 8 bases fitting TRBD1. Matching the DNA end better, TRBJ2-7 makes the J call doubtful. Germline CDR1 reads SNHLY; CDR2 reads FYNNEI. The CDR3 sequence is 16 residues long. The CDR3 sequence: CASSSIRQGPGYEQYF. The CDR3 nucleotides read TGTGCCAGCAGTTCCATCAGACAGGGGCCCGGGTACGAGCAGTACTTC.

CDR3 DNA sequence: TGTGCCAGTAGTATAGCTTTGCTCGGGACAGGGGTTTACACTGAAGCTTTCTTT. This sequence encodes CASSIALLGTGVYTEAFF. The rearrangement joins TRBV19 to TRBJ1-1, with 10 positions matching TRBD1. Germline assignment: CDR1 LNHDA and CDR2 SQIVND (reference sequence). V was pared by 1 base and J by 3 bases, with 11 bases of the junction left unmatched. CDR3 length: 18 residues.

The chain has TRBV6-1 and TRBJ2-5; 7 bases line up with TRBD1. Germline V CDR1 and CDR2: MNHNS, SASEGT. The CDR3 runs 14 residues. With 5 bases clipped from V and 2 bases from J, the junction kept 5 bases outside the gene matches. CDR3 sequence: CASSTDREQETQYF. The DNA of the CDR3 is TGTGCCAGCAGTACAGACAGGGAACAAGAGACCCAGTACTTC.

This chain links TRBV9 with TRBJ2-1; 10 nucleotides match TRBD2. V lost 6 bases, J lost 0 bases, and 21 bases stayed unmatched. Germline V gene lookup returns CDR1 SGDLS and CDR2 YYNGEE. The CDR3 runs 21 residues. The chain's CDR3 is CASTSKHGLAGAFSSYNEQFF. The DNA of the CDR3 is TGTGCCAGCACCAGTAAGCATGGGCTAGCGGGAGCCTTTAGCTCCTACAATGAGCAGTTCTTC.

The CDR3: CASSIREAHSNQPQHF. The CDR3 nucleotides are TGTGCCAGTAGTATCAGGGAGGCCCATAGCAATCAGCCCCAGCATTTT. The chain employs TRBV19 and TRBJ1-5, with D possibly TRBD1 on 5 matching bases. Germline V gene data show CDR1 as LNHDA and CDR2 as SQIVND (reference sequence). V lost 3 bases and J 0 bases, leaving 12 bases between the germline ends. There are 16 residues in the CDR3.

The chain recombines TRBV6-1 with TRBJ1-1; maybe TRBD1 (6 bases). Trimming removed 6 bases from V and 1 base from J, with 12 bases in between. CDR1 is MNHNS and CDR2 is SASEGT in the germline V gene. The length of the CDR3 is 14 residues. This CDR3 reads CASRGDMGNTEAFF. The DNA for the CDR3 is TGTGCCAGCAGGGGGGACATGGGGAACACTGAAGCTTTCTTT.

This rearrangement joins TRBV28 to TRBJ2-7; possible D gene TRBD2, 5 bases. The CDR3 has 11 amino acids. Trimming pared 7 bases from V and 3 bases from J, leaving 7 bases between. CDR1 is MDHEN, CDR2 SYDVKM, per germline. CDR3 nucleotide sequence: TGTGCCAGCATAGGAGGCTACGAGCAGTACTTC. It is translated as CASIGGYEQYF.

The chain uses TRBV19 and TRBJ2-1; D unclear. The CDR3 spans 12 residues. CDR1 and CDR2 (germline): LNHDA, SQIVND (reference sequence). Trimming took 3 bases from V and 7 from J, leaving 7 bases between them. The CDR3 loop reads CASSIPSNEQFF. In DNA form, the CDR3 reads TGTGCCAGTAGTATCCCCAGTAATGAGCAGTTCTTC.